One sample yielded the 27 T cell receptor beta chains listed below, sequenced in a study of PD-1 blockade in classical Hodgkin lymphoma. TCRdb keeps only in-frame clones here, not all; method: immunoSEQ multiplex PCR. The table lists about 64,000 clones, over 85% of them singletons. Time point here: cycle 4 day 1 (C4D1), after less than 7 weeks of nivolumab. Brentuximab vedotin exposure varied, and every patient relapsed after autologous stem cell transplantation. The sample consisted of peripheral blood mononuclear cells (PBMCs), taken before the fourth cycle of nivolumab. These receptors all stem from a human donor with classical Hodgkin lymphoma.

Remarks on this clone: One end of the junction varies from germline; a read error may be responsible. The chain combines TRBV19 with TRBJ2-1, with TRBD2 identical over 7 bases. CDR3 length: 15 amino acids. Germline lookup yields CDR1 LNHDA and CDR2 SQIVND (reference sequence). Here the CDR3 reads CASGMGGGAYNEQFF. The CDR3 DNA sequence: TGTGCCAGTGGTATGGGGGGAGGGGCCTACAATGAGCAGTTCTTC.

V and J are TRBV29-1 and TRBJ1-4; TRBD1 aligns across 10 bases. The CDR3 is 14 amino acids. Germline lookup yields CDR1 SQVTM and CDR2 ANQGSEA. Unmatched junction bases numbered 8, after V lost 6 bases and J lost 7 bases. CDR3 nucleotides: TGCAGCGTCCGGCCCGGGACAGGGGTTGAAAAACTGTTTTTT. Its translation is CSVRPGTGVEKLFF.

The J gene is TRBJ2-1, the V gene TRBV19; D possibly corresponds to TRBD1 (6 bases). The CDR3 is made up of 14 amino acids. Germline V gives CDR1 LNHDA, CDR2 SQIVND (reference sequence). Trimming shortened V by 3 bases and J by 7 bases, and 13 bases separated the two germline ends. The CDR3 region has the DNA TGTGCCAGTAGTATTACAGGGATGGGGAATGAGCAGTTCTTC. Protein: CASSITGMGNEQFF. Together with reference TRBV19 and TRBJ2-1, the CDR3 gives the full variable domain: DGGITQSPKYLFRKEGQNVTLSCEQNLNHDAMYWYRQDPGQGLRLIYYSQIVNDFQKGDIAEGYSVSREKKESFPLTVTSAQKNPTAFYLCASSITGMGNEQFFGPGTRLTVL.

By sample fraction, this clone is medium-sized. The rearrangement uses TRBV5-8 and TRBJ2-1; 8 bases match TRBD1. The CDR3 contains 16 residues. J was trimmed by 5 bases and V by 3 bases; bases with no gene match: 10. Per germline, CDR1 SGHTS and CDR2 YDEGEE. The CDR3 DNA sequence: TGTGCCAGCAGCTCTTTCCAGGGGACAGGCAACAATGAGCAGTTCTTC. Translated, it gives CASSSFQGTGNNEQFF.

The chain recombines TRBV10-3 with TRBJ1-4; D remains ambiguous. Germline assignment: CDR1 ENHRY and CDR2 SYGVKD. The CDR3 spans 16 residues. Trimming stripped 3 bases from V and 3 bases from J, with 14 bases between. Here the CDR3 reads CAISEFKNRANEKLFF. Written as DNA, the CDR3 is TGTGCCATCAGTGAATTCAAGAATCGCGCTAATGAAAAACTGTTTTTT.

CDR3 sequence: CASDSSNTYEQYF. Written as DNA, the CDR3 is TGTGCCTCCGACAGTTCCAATACCTACGAGCAGTACTTC. The genes are TRBV30 and TRBJ2-7, with D maybe TRBD1 (5 bases). The CDR3 extends over 13 amino acids. CDR1 and CDR2 (germline): GTSNPN, SVGIG (reference sequence). With 7 bases removed from V and 2 bases from J, the gap between germline ends came to 15 bases.

The rearrangement links TRBV7-9 to TRBJ2-7, with 8 bases identical to TRBD1. Germline trimming cut 5 bases from V and 7 bases from J; bases unmatched to any gene: 10. CDR3 size: 14 residues. The germline V gene has CDR1 SEHNR and CDR2 FQNEAQ (reference sequence). The CDR3 spells CASSPGQGLDEQYF. The DNA for the CDR3 is TGTGCCAGCAGCCCCGGACAGGGCCTGGATGAGCAGTACTTC. The full variable domain, in which reference TRBV7-9 and TRBJ2-7 provide the parts outside the CDR3, is DTGVSQNPRHKITKRGQNVTFRCDPISEHNRLYWYRQTLGQGPEFLTYFQNEAQLEKSRLLSDRFSAERPKGSFSTLEIQRTEQGDSAMYLCASSPGQGLDEQYFGPGTRLTVT.

The chain links TRBV5-5 to TRBJ1-2; possible D gene TRBD1, 6 bases. Germline CDR1 SGHKS, CDR2 YYEKEE (reference sequence). The CDR3 has 15 amino acids. The germline V and J ends were trimmed by 0 bases and 4 bases, with 13 bases remaining between them. Here the CDR3 reads CASSLGPRGAYGYTF. CDR3 DNA sequence: TGTGCCAGCAGCTTGGGGCCCAGGGGAGCCTATGGCTACACCTTC.

A single count supports this clone. The chain links TRBV7-9 to TRBJ2-7, with a tentative D call TRBD2 (5 bases). Germline CDR1 and CDR2: SEHNR and FQNEAQ (reference sequence). V lost 1 base and J 6 bases, leaving 13 bases between the germline ends. The CDR3 loop spans 14 amino acids. In nucleotides, the CDR3 is TGTGCCAGCAGCTTAGGAGGCTCCGAGGGCGAGCAGTACTTC. It is translated as CASSLGGSEGEQYF.

CDR3 DNA sequence: TGTGCCAGCAGTGCGGGACAGGGCCTCTTAGGGGGTCAGTTCTTC. This codes for CASSAGQGLLGGQFF. The V and J genes are TRBV2 and TRBJ2-1, with 9 bases identical to TRBD1. This CDR3 has 15 amino acids. After removal of 4 bases from V and 13 bases from J, the junction contained 14 bases not matched to a gene. Germline V lookup: CDR1 SNHLY, CDR2 FYNNEI.

This chain connects TRBV10-1 to TRBJ2-1, with 7 nucleotides matching TRBD2. The CDR3 has 16 amino acids. Germline CDR1 WNHNN, CDR2 SYGVQD (reference sequence). V lost 3 bases, J lost 0 bases, and 5 bases stayed unmatched. CDR3 DNA sequence: TGCGCCAGCAGTGATGGGCGGGAGACCTCCTACAATGAGCAGTTCTTC. Protein: CASSDGRETSYNEQFF.

The gene calls are TRBV10-3 and TRBJ1-1; no firm D call. Germline V gene sequence: CDR1 ENHRY, CDR2 SYGVKD. V gave up 2 bases and J gave up 1 base, with 11 bases separating them. The CDR3 runs 15 residues. This CDR3 is CAISEVRSRNTEAFF. DNA of the CDR3: TGTGCCATCAGTGAGGTCCGGTCTCGGAACACTGAAGCTTTCTTT.

V is TRBV10-1 and J is TRBJ1-6; D is perhaps TRBD1 (5 bases). The CDR3 totals 14 residues. Germline V CDR1 and CDR2: WNHNN, SYGVQD (reference sequence). The ends were cut back, 2 bases at V and 8 bases at J, with 10 bases in the middle. The CDR3 nucleotides read TGCGCCAGCAGTGAGAAAAGGGGTGATTCACCCCTCCACTTT. Protein product: CASSEKRGDSPLHF.

The rearrangement links TRBV5-6 to TRBJ2-5; D is uncertain. V was shortened by 0 bases and J by 5 bases, with 8 bases between the two germline ends. The CDR3 runs 13 residues. In germline, CDR1 is SGHDT, CDR2 YYEEEE. This CDR3 reads CASSLGPGETQYF. For the CDR3, the DNA is TGTGCCAGCAGCTTGGGGCCAGGCGAGACCCAGTACTTC.

The rearrangement uses TRBV28 and TRBJ2-2; perhaps D is TRBD1 or TRBD2 (5 bases each). The length of the CDR3 is 15 residues. Trimming left V 5 bases short and J 1 base short, with 11 bases between. Germline-derived CDR1 and CDR2 are MDHEN and SYDVKM. This CDR3 is CASSIGAGNTGELFF. The CDR3 coding sequence is TGTGCCAGCAGTATCGGGGCAGGGAACACCGGGGAGCTGTTTTTT.

The chain combines TRBV5-1 with TRBJ2-7; possibly TRBD1 or TRBD2 for D (6 bases each). The ends were cut back, 3 bases at V and 4 bases at J, with 14 bases in the middle. Looked up from germline, CDR1 is SGHRS and CDR2 is YFSETQ. This CDR3 spans 14 amino acids. CDR3 protein: CASSYSSGAYEQYF. In nucleotides, the CDR3 is TGCGCCAGCAGCTATTCCTCGGGGGCGTACGAGCAGTACTTC.

V is TRBV7-2 and J is TRBJ2-5, with 11 bases lining up with TRBD2. Germline V gene data show CDR1 as SGHTA and CDR2 as FQGNSA. V was clipped by 5 bases and J by 3 bases; unmatched bases: 2. The CDR3 has 14 amino acids. The CDR3 spells CASSLTSGEETQYF. CDR3 nucleotide sequence: TGTGCCAGCAGCCTGACTAGCGGGGAAGAGACCCAGTACTTC. Using reference TRBV7-2 and TRBJ2-5 for the parts outside the CDR3, the full variable domain is GAGVSQSPSNKVTEKGKDVELRCDPISGHTALYWYRQSLGQGLEFLIYFQGNSAPDKSGLPSDRFSAERTGGSVSTLTIQRTQQEDSAVYLCASSLTSGEETQYFGPGTRLLVL.

This sequence joins TRBV7-9 and TRBJ2-1; no clear D gene. The CDR3 contains 14 residues. Trimming removed 5 bases at V and 10 bases at J, with 18 bases between. In germline, CDR1 is SEHNR, CDR2 FQNEAQ (reference sequence). For the CDR3, the DNA is TGTGCCAGCAGCCGAACATTAATAGGCGGAGAGCAGTTCTTC. It specifies CASSRTLIGGEQFF.

This clone was recorded only once. This chain links TRBV7-2 with TRBJ2-1; no firm D call. The CDR3 covers 16 residues. Germline V gene data show CDR1 as SGHTA and CDR2 as FQGNSA. Trimming cost V 5 bases and J 3 bases, with 17 bases left between them. CDR3 coding DNA: TGTGCCAGCAGCCCGGGCTCAGCGAAGAACTACAATGAGCAGTTCTTC. Protein: CASSPGSAKNYNEQFF. The full variable domain, its missing parts supplied by reference TRBV7-2 and TRBJ2-1, is GAGVSQSPSNKVTEKGKDVELRCDPISGHTALYWYRQSLGQGLEFLIYFQGNSAPDKSGLPSDRFSAERTGGSVSTLTIQRTQQEDSAVYLCASSPGSAKNYNEQFFGPGTRLTVL.

The chain carries TRBV10-3 and TRBJ2-5; 16 nucleotides line up with TRBD2. Trimming took 8 bases from V and 5 from J; bases not matched to a gene: 5. The germline V gene encodes CDR1 ENHRY and CDR2 SYGVKD. CDR3 length: 15 amino acids. The chain's CDR3 is CAIGEGLAGGETQYF. In DNA, the CDR3 is TGTGCCATCGGCGAGGGACTAGCGGGAGGGGAGACCCAGTACTTC.

This clone occurred once. This chain links TRBV11-2 with TRBJ2-7; 7 nucleotides agree with TRBD2. With V trimmed by 3 bases and J by 2 bases, 7 bases remained unmatched. Germline loops: CDR1 SGHAT, CDR2 FQNNGV. The CDR3 runs to 15 residues. CDR3 sequence (DNA): TGTGCCAGCAGCTTGGTTCTAGCGGATACCTACGAGCAGTACTTC. Protein product: CASSLVLADTYEQYF.

The chain has TRBV9 and TRBJ2-1, with 13 bases identical to TRBD2. J gave up 10 bases and V 3 bases, and 10 bases lay outside the gene matches. The CDR3 covers 16 residues. CDR1 SGDLS and CDR2 YYNGEE come from the germline V gene. CDR3 loop: CASSASGTSGIGEQFF. The CDR3 bases are TGTGCCAGCAGCGCATCCGGGACTAGCGGGATAGGGGAGCAGTTCTTC.

This clone was seen only once. The chain combines TRBV9 with TRBJ2-5; D is unclear. Trimming shortened V by 2 bases and J by 5 bases, and 10 bases separated the two germline ends. This CDR3 is 13 amino acids long. The germline V gene encodes CDR1 SGDLS and CDR2 YYNGEE. As DNA, the CDR3 is TGTGCCAGCAGCGTGAGTCTAGGCGAGACCCAGTACTTC. The encoded protein is CASSVSLGETQYF.

This clone has just one count. The chain uses TRBV28 and TRBJ1-5, with 8 positions matching TRBD1. The J segment lost 7 bases and the V segment lost 7 bases, leaving 6 bases of the junction unmatched. This CDR3 region has 13 residues. The germline V gene has CDR1 MDHEN and CDR2 SYDVKM. This CDR3 is CASTLDRAQPQHF. In DNA, the CDR3 is TGTGCCAGCACCCTGGACAGGGCCCAGCCCCAGCATTTT.

The chain employs TRBV7-2 and TRBJ1-2; 7 bases map to TRBD1. J gave up 4 bases and V 5 bases, and 7 bases lay outside the gene matches. CDR3 size: 14 residues. Germline lookup yields CDR1 SGHTA and CDR2 FQGNSA. CDR3 protein: CASSRQGGAYGYTF. Here the CDR3 DNA reads TGTGCCAGCAGCCGTCAGGGGGGTGCCTATGGCTACACCTTC.

The chain carries TRBV2 and TRBJ1-3; 9 bases are shared with TRBD1. This CDR3 contains 15 residues. Germline CDR1 SNHLY, CDR2 FYNNEI. The ends lost 5 bases at V and 3 bases at J; junction bases unmatched: 5. CDR3 nucleotide sequence: TGTGCCAGCAGTAAACAGGGGGCAGGTGGAAACACCATATATTTT. Amino acid sequence: CASSKQGAGGNTIYF. The full variable domain, completed using reference TRBV2 and TRBJ1-3, is EPEVTQTPSHQVTQMGQEVILRCVPISNHLYFYWYRQILGQKVEFLVSFYNNEISEKSEIFDDQFSVERPDGSNFTLKIRSTKLEDSAMYFCASSKQGAGGNTIYFGEGSWLTVV.

This chain connects TRBV28 to TRBJ2-7, with 11 bases that match TRBD2. This CDR3 is 15 amino acids long. From germline, CDR1 is MDHEN and CDR2 SYDVKM. V shed 6 bases and J 2 bases; nucleotides not matched to a gene: 6. The CDR3 spells CASSPGLAAPYEQYF. The CDR3 region has the DNA TGTGCCAGCAGCCCGGGACTAGCGGCCCCCTACGAGCAGTACTTC.